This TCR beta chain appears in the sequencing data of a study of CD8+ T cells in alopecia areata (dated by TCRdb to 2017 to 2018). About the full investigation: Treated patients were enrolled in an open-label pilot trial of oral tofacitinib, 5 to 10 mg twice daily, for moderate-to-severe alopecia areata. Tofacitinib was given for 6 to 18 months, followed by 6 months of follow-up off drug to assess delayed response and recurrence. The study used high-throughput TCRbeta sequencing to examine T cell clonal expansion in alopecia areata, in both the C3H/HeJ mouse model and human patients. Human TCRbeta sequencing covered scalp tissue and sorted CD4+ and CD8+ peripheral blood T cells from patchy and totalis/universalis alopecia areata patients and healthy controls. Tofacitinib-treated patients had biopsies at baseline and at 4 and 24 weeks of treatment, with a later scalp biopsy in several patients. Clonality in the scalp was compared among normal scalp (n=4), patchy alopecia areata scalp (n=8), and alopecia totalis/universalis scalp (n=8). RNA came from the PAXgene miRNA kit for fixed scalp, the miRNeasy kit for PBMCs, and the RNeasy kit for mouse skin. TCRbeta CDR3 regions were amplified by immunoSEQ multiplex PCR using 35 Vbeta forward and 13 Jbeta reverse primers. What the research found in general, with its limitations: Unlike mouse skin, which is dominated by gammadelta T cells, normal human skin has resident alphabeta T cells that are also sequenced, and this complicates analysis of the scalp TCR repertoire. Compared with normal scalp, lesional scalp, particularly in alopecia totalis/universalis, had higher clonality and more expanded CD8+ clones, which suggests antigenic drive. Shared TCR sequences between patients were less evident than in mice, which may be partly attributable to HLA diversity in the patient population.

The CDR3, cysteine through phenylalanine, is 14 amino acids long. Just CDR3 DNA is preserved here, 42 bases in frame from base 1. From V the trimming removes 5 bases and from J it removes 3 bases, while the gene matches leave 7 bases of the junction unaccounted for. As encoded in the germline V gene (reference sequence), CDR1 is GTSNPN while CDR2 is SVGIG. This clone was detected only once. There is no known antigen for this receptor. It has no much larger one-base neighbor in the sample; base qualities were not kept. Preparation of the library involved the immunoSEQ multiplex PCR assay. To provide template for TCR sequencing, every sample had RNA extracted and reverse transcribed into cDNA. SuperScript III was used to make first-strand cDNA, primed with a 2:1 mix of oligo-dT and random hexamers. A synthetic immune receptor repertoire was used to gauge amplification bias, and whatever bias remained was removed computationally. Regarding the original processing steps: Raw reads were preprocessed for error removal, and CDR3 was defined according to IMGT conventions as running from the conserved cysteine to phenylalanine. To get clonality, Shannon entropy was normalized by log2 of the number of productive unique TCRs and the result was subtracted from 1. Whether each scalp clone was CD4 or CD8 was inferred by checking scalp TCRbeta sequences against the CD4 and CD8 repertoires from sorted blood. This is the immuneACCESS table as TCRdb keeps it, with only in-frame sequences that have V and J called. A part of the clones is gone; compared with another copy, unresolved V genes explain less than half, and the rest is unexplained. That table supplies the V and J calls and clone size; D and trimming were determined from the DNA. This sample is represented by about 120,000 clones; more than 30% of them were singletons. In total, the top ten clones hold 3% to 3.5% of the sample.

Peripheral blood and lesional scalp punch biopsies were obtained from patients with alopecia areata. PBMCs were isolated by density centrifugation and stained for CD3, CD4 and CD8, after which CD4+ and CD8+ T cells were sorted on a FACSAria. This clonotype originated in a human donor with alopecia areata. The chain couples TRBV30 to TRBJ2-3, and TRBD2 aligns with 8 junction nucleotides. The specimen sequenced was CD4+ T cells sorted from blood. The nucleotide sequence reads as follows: TGTGCCTGGCGGCTAGCGGGTGGAACAGATACGCAGTATTTT. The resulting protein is CAWRLAGGTDTQYF.